This entry is about one T cell receptor (beta chain). Its antigen is unknown. This entry comes from a study of tumor-infiltrating lymphocytes in primary liver carcinoma. As for the study in general: Patients underwent resection of primary liver carcinoma.

Whole-study findings and limits: Top-250-clone fractions were significantly higher in tumors than in blood (p = 0.039).

Researchers drew blood RNA from unsorted whole blood and extracted germline DNA as well. There were only treatment-naive patients, all with chronic HBV infection. Presurgery, around 4 milliliters of peripheral blood were collected. The germline gives CDR1 SGHAT, CDR2 FQNNGV. The CDR3 loop spans 14 amino acids. The J segment lost 6 bases and the V segment lost 5 bases, leaving 6 bases of the junction unmatched. Using a constant-region primer together with ProtoScript II reverse transcriptase, TCR beta cDNA was made from around 0.55 ug of total RNA. Library construction for TCR beta comprised three nested multiplex PCR rounds performed with slightly modified ARM-PCR. Forward primers for TRBV1-TRBV30 and a C-beta reverse primer served the first two PCR rounds, at 10 cycles each. TCRdb reanalysed the multiplex PCR reads using MiXCR and keeps one entry per CDR3 protein. This table has fewer than 250,000 distinct CDR3 sequences, 65% appearing once.

Sequenced input: peripheral blood. The sequence came from a woman aged 60-70 years with primary liver carcinoma and hepatitis B virus infection. The chain has TRBV11-2 and TRBJ2-3; 9 nucleotides match TRBD1. The chain's CDR3 is CASSARQGVDTQYF. The DNA for the CDR3 is TGTGCCAGCAGCGCACGACAGGGGGTTGATACGCAGTATTTT. The variable domain in full, completed from reference TRBV11-2 and TRBJ2-3, reads EAGVAQSPRYKIIEKRQSVAFWCNPISGHATLYWYQQILGQGPKLLIQFQNNGVVDDSQLPKDRFSAERLKGVDSTLKIQPAKLEDSAVYLCASSARQGVDTQYFGPGTRLTVL.